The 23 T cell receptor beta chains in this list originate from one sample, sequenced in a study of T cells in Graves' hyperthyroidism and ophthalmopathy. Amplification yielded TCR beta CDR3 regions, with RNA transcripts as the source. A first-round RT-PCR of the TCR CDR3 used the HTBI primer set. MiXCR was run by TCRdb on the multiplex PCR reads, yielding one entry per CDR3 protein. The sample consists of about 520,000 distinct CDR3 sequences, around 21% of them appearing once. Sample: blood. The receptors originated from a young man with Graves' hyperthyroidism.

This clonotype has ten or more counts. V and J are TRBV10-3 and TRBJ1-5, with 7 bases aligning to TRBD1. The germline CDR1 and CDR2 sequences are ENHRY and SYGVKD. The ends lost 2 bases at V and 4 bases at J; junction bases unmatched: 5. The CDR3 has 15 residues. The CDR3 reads CAISEGTALNQPQHF. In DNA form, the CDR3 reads TGTGCCATCAGTGAGGGGACAGCTTTGAATCAGCCCCAGCATTTT.

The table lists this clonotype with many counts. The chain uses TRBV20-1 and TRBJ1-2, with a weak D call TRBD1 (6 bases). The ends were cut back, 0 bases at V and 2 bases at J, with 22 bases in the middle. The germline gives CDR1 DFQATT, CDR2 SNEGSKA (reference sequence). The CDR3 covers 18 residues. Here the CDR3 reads CSARDLAGSGAPNYGYTF. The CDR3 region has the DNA TGCAGTGCTAGAGACCTGGCCGGGTCAGGGGCGCCAAACTATGGCTACACCTTC.

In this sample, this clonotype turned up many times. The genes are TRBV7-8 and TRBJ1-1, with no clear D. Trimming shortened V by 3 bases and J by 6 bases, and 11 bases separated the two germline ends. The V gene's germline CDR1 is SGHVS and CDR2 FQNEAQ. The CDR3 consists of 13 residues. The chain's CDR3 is CASSFFYDAEAFF. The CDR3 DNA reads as TGTGCCAGCAGCTTTTTCTACGACGCTGAAGCTTTCTTT.

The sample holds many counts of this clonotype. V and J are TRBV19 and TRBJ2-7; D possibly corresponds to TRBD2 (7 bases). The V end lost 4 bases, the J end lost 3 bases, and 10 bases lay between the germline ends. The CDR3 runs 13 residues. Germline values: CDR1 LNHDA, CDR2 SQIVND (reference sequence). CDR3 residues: CASSTGDYYEQYF. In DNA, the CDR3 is TGTGCCAGTAGTACAGGGGACTACTACGAGCAGTACTTC.

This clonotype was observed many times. DNA for the CDR3: TGTGCCAGCAGTTTACCACCGGGAGGGGAGGAAGACTATGGCTACACCTTC. As protein: CASSLPPGGEEDYGYTF. The chain joins TRBV28 to TRBJ1-2; a weak D match, TRBD1 (5 bases). This CDR3 region has 17 residues. Trimming removed 2 bases from V and 3 bases from J, with 19 bases in between. In germline, CDR1 is MDHEN, CDR2 SYDVKM.

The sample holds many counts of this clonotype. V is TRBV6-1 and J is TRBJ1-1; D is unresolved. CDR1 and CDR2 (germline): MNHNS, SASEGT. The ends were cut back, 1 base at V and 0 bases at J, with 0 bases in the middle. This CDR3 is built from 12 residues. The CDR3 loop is CASSEVNTEAFF. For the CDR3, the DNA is TGTGCCAGCAGTGAAGTGAACACTGAAGCTTTCTTT.

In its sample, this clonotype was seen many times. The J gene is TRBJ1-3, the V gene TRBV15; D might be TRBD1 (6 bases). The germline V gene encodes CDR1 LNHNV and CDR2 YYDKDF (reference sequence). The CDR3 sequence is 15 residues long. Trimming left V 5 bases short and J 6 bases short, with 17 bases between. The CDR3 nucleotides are TGTGCCACCAGCCCTACCCTAACAGGGATAAACACCATATATTTT. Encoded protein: CATSPTLTGINTIYF.

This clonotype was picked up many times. CDR3 sequence (DNA): TGTGCCAGCAGTGCTGGACTAGCGGGACCCCTCCAAGAGACCCAGTACTTC. Amino acids: CASSAGLAGPLQETQYF. The chain uses TRBV2 and TRBJ2-5; TRBD2 aligns across 12 bases. CDR1 and CDR2 (germline): SNHLY, FYNNEI. The CDR3 has 17 amino acids. V was pared by 4 bases and J by 1 base, with 7 bases of the junction left unmatched. Filled out from reference TRBV2 and TRBJ2-5, the complete variable domain reads EPEVTQTPSHQVTQMGQEVILRCVPISNHLYFYWYRQILGQKVEFLVSFYNNEISEKSEIFDDQFSVERPDGSNFTLKIRSTKLEDSAMYFCASSAGLAGPLQETQYFGPGTRLLVL.

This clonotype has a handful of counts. This chain's CDR3 is CASSLEPRSSGNTIYF. The CDR3 region has the DNA TGTGCCAGCAGCTTAGAACCGAGAAGCTCTGGAAACACCATATATTTT. The rearrangement uses TRBV11-1 and TRBJ1-3; no clear D gene. The CDR3 extends over 16 amino acids. Trimming took 1 base from V and 0 from J, leaving 10 bases between them. Germline loops: CDR1 SGHAT, CDR2 FQDESV (reference sequence).

Here the CDR3 DNA reads TGTGCCACCAGCAGAGATCGGGGACAGGGAACTGAAGCTTTCTTT. Amino acid sequence: CATSRDRGQGTEAFF. The V gene is TRBV15, the J gene TRBJ1-1; 9 bases are shared with TRBD1. The CDR3 is 15 residues long. J lost 5 bases, V lost 0 bases, and 4 bases had no gene match. Per germline, CDR1 LNHNV and CDR2 YYDKDF (reference sequence).

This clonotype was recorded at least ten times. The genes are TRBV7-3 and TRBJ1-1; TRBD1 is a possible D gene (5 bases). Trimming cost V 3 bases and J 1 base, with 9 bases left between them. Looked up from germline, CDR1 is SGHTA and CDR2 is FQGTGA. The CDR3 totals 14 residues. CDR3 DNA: TGTGCCAGCAGCTTGGGGGAGGCGAACACTGAAGCTTTCTTT. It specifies CASSLGEANTEAFF.

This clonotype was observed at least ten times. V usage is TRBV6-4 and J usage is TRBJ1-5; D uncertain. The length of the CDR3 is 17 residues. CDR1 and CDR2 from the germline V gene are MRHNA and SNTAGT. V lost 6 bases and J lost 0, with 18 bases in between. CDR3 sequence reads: CASRQRRVQYSNQPQHF. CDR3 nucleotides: TGTGCCAGCAGACAGCGTCGGGTCCAATATAGCAATCAGCCCCAGCATTTT.

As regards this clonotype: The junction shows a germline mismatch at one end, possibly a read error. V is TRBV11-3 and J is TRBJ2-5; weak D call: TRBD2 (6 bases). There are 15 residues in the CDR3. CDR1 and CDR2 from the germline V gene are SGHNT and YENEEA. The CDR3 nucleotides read TGTGCCAGCAGCTTAGGGGTCTCGGGGGAAGATACCCAGTACTTC. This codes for CASSLGVSGEDTQYF.

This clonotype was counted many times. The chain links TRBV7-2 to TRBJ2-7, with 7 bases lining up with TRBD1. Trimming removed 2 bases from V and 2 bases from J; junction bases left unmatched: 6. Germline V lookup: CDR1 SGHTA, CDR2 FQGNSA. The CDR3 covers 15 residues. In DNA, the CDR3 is TGTGCCAGCAGCTTATCCCGGACAGGTCCCTACGAGCAGTACTTC. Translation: CASSLSRTGPYEQYF.

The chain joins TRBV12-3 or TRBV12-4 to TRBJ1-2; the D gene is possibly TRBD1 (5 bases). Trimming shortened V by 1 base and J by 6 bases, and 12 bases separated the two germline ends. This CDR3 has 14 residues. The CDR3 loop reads CASSLGTPVDGYTF. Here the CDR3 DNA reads TGTGCCAGCAGTTTAGGGACACCCGTCGATGGCTACACCTTC.

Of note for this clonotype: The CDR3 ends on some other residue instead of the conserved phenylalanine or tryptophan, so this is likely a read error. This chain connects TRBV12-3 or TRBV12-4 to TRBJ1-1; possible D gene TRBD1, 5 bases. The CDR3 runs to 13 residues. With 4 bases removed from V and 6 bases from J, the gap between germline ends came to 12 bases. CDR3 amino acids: CASSSGPGAEAFY. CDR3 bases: TGTGCCAGCAGTTCGGGACCGGGGGCTGAAGCTTTCTAT.

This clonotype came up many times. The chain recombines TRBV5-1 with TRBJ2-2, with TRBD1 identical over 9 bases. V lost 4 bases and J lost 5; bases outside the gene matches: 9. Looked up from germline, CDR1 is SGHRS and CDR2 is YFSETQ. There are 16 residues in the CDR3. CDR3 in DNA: TGCGCCAGCAGCGCAACCGGGACAGGGCGTACCGGGGAGCTGTTTTTT. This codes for CASSATGTGRTGELFF.

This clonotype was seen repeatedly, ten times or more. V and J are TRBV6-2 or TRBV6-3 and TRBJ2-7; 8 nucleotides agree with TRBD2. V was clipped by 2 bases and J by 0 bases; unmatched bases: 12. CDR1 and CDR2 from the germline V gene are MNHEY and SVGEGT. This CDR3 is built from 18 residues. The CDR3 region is CASSYLGLAGASSYEQYF. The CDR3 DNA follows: TGTGCCAGCAGTTACCTCGGGCTAGCGGGCGCCTCCTCCTACGAGCAGTACTTC.

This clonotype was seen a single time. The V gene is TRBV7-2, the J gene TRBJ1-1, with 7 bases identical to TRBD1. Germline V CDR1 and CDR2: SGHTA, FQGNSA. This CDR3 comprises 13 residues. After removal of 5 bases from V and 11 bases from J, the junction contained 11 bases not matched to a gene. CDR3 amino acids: CASSARQGSYAFF. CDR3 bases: TGTGCCAGCAGCGCACGACAGGGAAGTTATGCTTTCTTT.

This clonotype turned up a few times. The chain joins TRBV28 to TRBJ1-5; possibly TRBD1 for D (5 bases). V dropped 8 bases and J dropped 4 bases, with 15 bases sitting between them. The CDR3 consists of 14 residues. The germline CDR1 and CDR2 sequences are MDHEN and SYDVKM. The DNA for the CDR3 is TGTGCCAGCTCCTTTGGGGGGACTAATCAGCCCCAGCATTTT. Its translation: CASSFGGTNQPQHF.

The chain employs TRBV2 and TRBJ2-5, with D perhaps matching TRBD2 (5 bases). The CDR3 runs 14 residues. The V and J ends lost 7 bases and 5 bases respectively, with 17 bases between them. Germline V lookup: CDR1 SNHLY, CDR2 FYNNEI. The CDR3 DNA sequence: TGTGCCAGCATCATCCCGGGGAGTGGGGAGACCCAGTACTTC. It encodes CASIIPGSGETQYF.

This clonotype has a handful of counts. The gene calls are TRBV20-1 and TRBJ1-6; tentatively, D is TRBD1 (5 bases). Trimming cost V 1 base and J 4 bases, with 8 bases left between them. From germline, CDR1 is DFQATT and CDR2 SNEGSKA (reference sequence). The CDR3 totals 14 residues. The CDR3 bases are TGCAGTGCTAGAGCGGGGGTTTATAATTCACCCCTCCACTTT. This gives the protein CSARAGVYNSPLHF.

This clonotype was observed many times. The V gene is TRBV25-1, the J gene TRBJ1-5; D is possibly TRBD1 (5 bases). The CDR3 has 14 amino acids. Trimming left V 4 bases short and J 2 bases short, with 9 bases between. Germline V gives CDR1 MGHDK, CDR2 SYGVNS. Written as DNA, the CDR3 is TGTGCCAGCAGTGCACTGGGGGGCAATCAGCCCCAGCATTTT. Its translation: CASSALGGNQPQHF.